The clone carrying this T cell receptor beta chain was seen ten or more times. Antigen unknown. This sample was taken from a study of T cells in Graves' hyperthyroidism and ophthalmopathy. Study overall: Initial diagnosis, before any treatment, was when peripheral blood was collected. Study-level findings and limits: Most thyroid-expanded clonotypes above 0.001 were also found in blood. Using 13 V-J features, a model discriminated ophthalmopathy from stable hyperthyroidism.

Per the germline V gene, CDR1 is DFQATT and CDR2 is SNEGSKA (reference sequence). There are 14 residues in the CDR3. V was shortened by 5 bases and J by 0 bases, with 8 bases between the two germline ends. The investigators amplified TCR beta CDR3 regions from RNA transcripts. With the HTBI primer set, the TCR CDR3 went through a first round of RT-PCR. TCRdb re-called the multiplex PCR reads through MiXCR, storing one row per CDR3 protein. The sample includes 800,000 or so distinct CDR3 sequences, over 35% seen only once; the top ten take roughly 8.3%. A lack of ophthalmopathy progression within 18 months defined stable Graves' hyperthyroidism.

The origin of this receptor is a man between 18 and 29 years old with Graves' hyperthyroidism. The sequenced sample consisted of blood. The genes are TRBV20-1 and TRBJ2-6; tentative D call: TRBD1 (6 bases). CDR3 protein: CSAWDNSGANVLTF. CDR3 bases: TGCAGTGCTTGGGACAACTCTGGGGCCAACGTCCTGACTTTC.